This T cell receptor (beta chain) was captured in a study of Graves' ophthalmopathy and Graves' hyperthyroidism (dated by TCRdb to the late 2010s). For context, the study as a whole: Peripheral blood was collected before any treatment was given, at the time of initial diagnosis. To tell Graves' ophthalmopathy apart from Graves' hyperthyroidism, and to predict which patients would progress to ophthalmopathy, the study relied on TCR beta repertoire signatures. In total, around 130 blood samples were TCR-sequenced: approximately 40 ophthalmopathy, 75 hyperthyroidism and some 17 hyperthyroidism-to-ophthalmopathy patients. To explore V-J signatures that separate ophthalmopathy from hyperthyroidism, a discovery set of more than 95 patients was enrolled, consisting of about 45 with ophthalmopathy and roughly 57 with stable hyperthyroidism. An independent validation cohort was composed of 18 hyperthyroidism patients and roughly 16 patients who later progressed from hyperthyroidism to ophthalmopathy. In about six hyperthyroidism patients, the T-cell repertoire of thyroid tissue was compared with the T-cell repertoire of blood. Following sample collection, hyperthyroidism patients were given methimazole at a starting dose of 30 mg daily, and ophthalmopathy patients were given high-dose intravenous methylprednisolone.

What the work shows at the level of the full study, not this receptor alone: In validation, the model predicted ophthalmopathy progression with about 64% sensitivity and roughly 72% specificity; some 13 predicted patients were CT-confirmed with GO in a median of approximately six months. Among expanded thyroid clonotypes with frequency above 0.001, most also showed up in blood, which suggests that blood repertoires may reflect the thyroid immune response. In cross-validation, the 13-signature model distinguished ophthalmopathy from stable hyperthyroidism with approximately 88% sensitivity and just under 84% specificity, and in the test set the corresponding values were approximately 80% and 68%. No statistical method was used to set the sample size in advance, and the investigators knew which group each participant was assigned to.

TCR beta CDR3 regions were amplified from RNA transcripts for repertoire sequencing. A first-round RT-PCR used HTBI primers with the Qiagen OneStep RT-PCR kit, followed by a second-round multiplex PCR, size selection and purification. Sequencing of the libraries was carried out on an Illumina HiSeq2000 in paired-end mode with 100 bp reads. The authors' pipeline ran thus. Reads were processed with SOAPnuke, discarding reads with adapters, uncalled bases, mean Phred below 15, or no exact constant-primer or identifier match. High-quality paired reads were merged with COPE v1.2.5. Clonotypes were defined as unique nucleotide sequences and were aligned to IMGT TRB V, D and J references using MiTCR v1.1. Analysis was restricted to V-J combinations with a frequency above 0.0001, which covered roughly 99% of repertoires. For each V-J combination, a TCR clonal expansion and chaos score was defined as the ratio of F50 clonal expansion to chaos observed in the TCRdist matrix. Welch's t-statistics and random forest were used to reduce features to 10 to 15 V-J combinations, which were fed into a naive Bayes classifier. The similarity between thyroid and blood repertoires was quantified using the Morisita-Horn index. TCRdb trimmed public reads at Q25 via fastp, called clones via MiXCR and kept in-frame beta chains. Here each entry gathers all rows of one CDR3 protein and keeps the most common genes and DNA. Clone size and V and J calls follow TCRdb, not the original study. The sample includes 500,000 to 800,000 distinct CDR3 sequences, with under 50% observed a single time. The top ten clones comprise 3.3% of the sample.

The CDR3 measures 16 amino acids from cysteine to phenylalanine. The only DNA kept is the CDR3, 48 bases in frame from the first base. CDR1 and CDR2 are drawn from the germline V gene: ENHRY, SYGVKD. Ophthalmopathy patients had moderately to severely active disease, Clinical Activity Score of at least 3, NOSPECS grade of at least 4, and disease duration under 3 months. Anyone with other autoimmune diseases, uncontrolled infections, pregnancy or lactation was excluded from the study. Clinical symptoms, serum thyroxine, TRAb, thyroid ultrasound and orbital computed tomography formed the basis of the diagnosis. Ficoll-Paque density gradient centrifugation was used to isolate PBMCs from about 9 ml of fresh peripheral blood. Trizol reagent was used to extract the total RNA, and its quality was then checked on an Agilent 2100 Bioanalyzer. As concerns this clonotype: Which antigen it targets is not known. An end of the junction differs from the germline gene, which may be a read error.

The V gene is TRBV10-3 and the J gene is TRBJ1-5; the D gene remains uncertain. This sequence was found in an adult man with Graves' ophthalmopathy. The specimen was peripheral blood. The base sequence is TGTGCCAGCAGTTACTCTACGAGGGATAGCAATCAGCCCCAGCATTTT. Its translation reads: CASSYSTRDSNQPQHF.